The sample holds a few counts of the clone carrying this TCR beta chain. What it binds is unknown. This entry comes from a study of CD8 T cells in ankylosing spondylitis. Study-level findings and limits: A TCR beta motif of 8 or 9 highly homologous variants appeared characteristic of ankylosing spondylitis blood. Significant enrichment of disease-linked clones was reportedly seen in matched ankylosing spondylitis synovial fluid. Existing reports had already noted some motif variants in reactive arthritis synovial fluid and blood.

The V and J ends lost 3 bases and 7 bases respectively, with 15 bases between them. The CDR3 sequence is 14 residues long. It was by quantitative 5'-RACE with molecular barcodes that TCR beta libraries were made. Via MiXCR, TCRdb re-called the 5' RACE reads, giving one row per CDR3 protein. The top ten hold about two fifths of the sample, which has about 220,000 distinct CDR3 sequences, approximately 20% seen once. The sequencing sample was made of blood, either unsorted or a sorted T cell fraction (not recorded which). The TCR was taken from a male donor with ankylosing spondylitis. The V gene is TRBV12-3 or TRBV12-4, the J gene TRBJ1-2; D gene unclear. The CDR3 protein is CASSLGMGRLGYTF. CDR3 DNA sequence: TGTGCCAGCAGTTTGGGGATGGGGAGGCTTGGCTACACCTTC.